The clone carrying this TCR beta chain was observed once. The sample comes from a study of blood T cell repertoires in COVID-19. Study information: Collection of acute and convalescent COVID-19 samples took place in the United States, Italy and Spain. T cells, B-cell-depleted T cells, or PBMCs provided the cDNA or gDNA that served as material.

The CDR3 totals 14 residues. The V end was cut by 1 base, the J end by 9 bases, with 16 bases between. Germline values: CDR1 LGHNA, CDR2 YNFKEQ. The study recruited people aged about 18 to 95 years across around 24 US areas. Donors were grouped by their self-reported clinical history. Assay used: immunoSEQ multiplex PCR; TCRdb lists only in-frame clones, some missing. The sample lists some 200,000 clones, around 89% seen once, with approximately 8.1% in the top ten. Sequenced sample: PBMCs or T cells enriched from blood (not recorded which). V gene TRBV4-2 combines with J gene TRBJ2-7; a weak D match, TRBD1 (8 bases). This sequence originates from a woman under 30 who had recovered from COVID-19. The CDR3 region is CASSQVSTGEGQYF. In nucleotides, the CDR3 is TGTGCCAGCAGCCAAGTATCGACAGGGGAGGGGCAGTACTTC.